This is a list of T cell receptor beta chains from one sample in a study of metastatic and nonmetastatic thyroid tumors. TCRdb reprocessed the PCR reads via MiXCR. In the table there are about 4,400 clones, 35% of which are singletons. Sequencing used adjacent normal tissue. The source is a male donor with papillary thyroid cancer or a benign thyroid nodule (not recorded which). Some clones in this sample may be carry-over from other donors' samples. The CDR3 runs from the conserved cysteine through the conserved F or W. Fields, in order: clone size, V gene, D gene, J gene, CDR3 DNA, CDR3 protein. The D gene is left open where the match is weak. Size values are once, few and many counts, or a class for expanded clones, and some rows have none.

size: -
V: TRBV12-3/TRBV12-4
D: -
J: TRBJ2-7
DNA: TGTGCCAGCAGCTTAGGGCAGGGACCCTACGAGCAGTACTTC
CDR3: CASSLGQGPYEQYF

size: few
V: TRBV19
D: -
J: TRBJ2-7
DNA: TGTGCCAGTAGTAGTCTGCTCGGCGACGAGCAGTACTTC
CDR3: CASSSLLGDEQYF

size: large
V: TRBV27
D: TRBD1
J: TRBJ1-2
DNA: TGTGCCAGCAGTCCAGGGGGAGAAGGCTATGGCTACACCTTC
CDR3: CASSPGGEGYGYTF

size: -
V: TRBV20-1
D: TRBD1
J: TRBJ1-2
DNA: TGCAGTGCTAGAGATCGGGCAGGGGGTAGCTATGGCTACACCTTC
CDR3: CSARDRAGGSYGYTF

size: large
V: TRBV2
D: TRBD1
J: TRBJ2-7
DNA: TGTGCCAGCACCGCAGGGGGCCGCGAGCAGTACTTC
CDR3: CASTAGGREQYF

size: many
V: TRBV28
D: -
J: TRBJ1-2
DNA: TGTGCCAGCAGTTTAGTTAGCGGGCTATGGGGCTACACCTTC
CDR3: CASSLVSGLWGYTF

size: -
V: TRBV5-1
D: TRBD1
J: TRBJ1-4
DNA: TGCGCCAGCAGCCGAGCGAGTAGTGGGACAGGGGATGAAAAACTGTTTTTT
CDR3: CASSRASSGTGDEKLFF

size: few
V: TRBV6-2/TRBV6-3
D: TRBD1
J: TRBJ1-1
DNA: TGTGCCAGCAGTTTCTTACAGGGGTCCACTGAAGCTTTCTTT
CDR3: CASSFLQGSTEAFF

size: hyperexpanded
V: TRBV30
D: -
J: TRBJ1-1
DNA: TGTGCCTGGAGTGTCGGCAGGGGAAGTGAAGCTTTCTTT
CDR3: CAWSVGRGSEAFF

size: -
V: TRBV20-1
D: TRBD2
J: TRBJ2-1
DNA: TGCAGTGCTAGCAATAGCGGGAGCGGTGGATGGGGTGAGCAGTTCTTC
CDR3: CSASNSGSGGWGEQFF

size: few
V: TRBV28
D: -
J: TRBJ2-1
DNA: TGTGCCAGCAGTTCCCCGTATACTAGTCCCATCTACAATGAGCAGTTCTTC
CDR3: CASSSPYTSPIYNEQFF

size: -
V: TRBV5-1
D: -
J: TRBJ2-3
DNA: TGCGCCAGCAGCTTGGTAGGACAGATCACAGATACGCAGTATTTT
CDR3: CASSLVGQITDTQYF

size: few
V: TRBV6-1
D: -
J: TRBJ2-2
DNA: TGTGCCAGCAGGACGGGGGATAACAACGGGGAGCTGTTTTTT
CDR3: CASRTGDNNGELFF

size: few
V: TRBV28
D: -
J: TRBJ1-5
DNA: TGTGCCAGCAGTTACTCTACAGTGGAATCAGGGACCCAGCATTTT
CDR3: CASSYSTVESGTQHF

size: large
V: TRBV30
D: -
J: TRBJ1-6
DNA: TGTGCCTGGAGTGTACAGAGGAATTCACCCCTCCACTTT
CDR3: CAWSVQRNSPLHF

size: few
V: TRBV6-4
D: TRBD2
J: TRBJ2-5
DNA: TGTGCCAGCAGTGCTAGCGGGGAAGAGACCCAGTACTTC
CDR3: CASSASGEETQYF

size: large
V: TRBV7-2
D: -
J: TRBJ1-2
DNA: TGTGCCAGCAGCTTAGCCGGCGGGTCTGGCTACACCTTC
CDR3: CASSLAGGSGYTF

size: -
V: TRBV20-1
D: TRBD1
J: TRBJ2-7
DNA: TGCAGTGCTAGAGATCGACAGGGTATGGACGAGCAGTACTTC
CDR3: CSARDRQGMDEQYF

size: -
V: TRBV12-3/TRBV12-4
D: -
J: TRBJ2-3
DNA: TGTGCCAGCAGTTTCAGGGCAGATACGCAGTATTTT
CDR3: CASSFRADTQYF

size: -
V: TRBV4-1
D: TRBD1
J: TRBJ2-7
DNA: TGCGCCAGCAGCCAGGGACAGAGTAGTTACGAGCAGTACTTC
CDR3: CASSQGQSSYEQYF

size: -
V: TRBV27
D: TRBD1
J: TRBJ1-1
DNA: TGTGCCAGCAGTTTGGGACAGGGGGCTGAAGCTTTCTTT
CDR3: CASSLGQGAEAFF

size: -
V: TRBV6-1
D: -
J: TRBJ2-7
DNA: TGTGCCAGCAGTGAATGGCAGGAGAGCTCCTACGAGCAGTACTTC
CDR3: CASSEWQESSYEQYF

size: once
V: TRBV20-1
D: TRBD1
J: TRBJ1-2
DNA: TGCAGTGCTAGAGAGGGGGGACAGGGAGACGGCTACACCTTC
CDR3: CSAREGGQGDGYTF

size: medium-sized
V: TRBV25-1
D: TRBD2
J: TRBJ2-5
DNA: TGTGCCAGCAGTGACCCGGGGAGGGGCAGCGGGACCCAAGAGACCCAGTACTTC
CDR3: CASSDPGRGSGTQETQYF

size: -
V: TRBV9
D: -
J: TRBJ2-7
DNA: TGTGCCAGCAGCCCCCGGGGAGGTTCAGGGTACGAGCAGTACTTC
CDR3: CASSPRGGSGYEQYF

size: -
V: TRBV9
D: -
J: TRBJ2-7
DNA: TGTGCCAGCGGTCGGGGGTACGAGCAGTACTTC
CDR3: CASGRGYEQYF

size: -
V: TRBV10-1
D: TRBD1
J: TRBJ2-7
DNA: TGCGCCAGCAGCAACGGACAGGGCTTCTACGAGCAGTACTTC
CDR3: CASSNGQGFYEQYF

size: large
V: TRBV11-3
D: TRBD1
J: TRBJ2-7
DNA: TGTGCCAGCAGCCCCGGGACAGGCTACTACGAGCAGTACTTC
CDR3: CASSPGTGYYEQYF

size: -
V: TRBV13
D: -
J: TRBJ2-1
DNA: TGTGCCAGCAGCTTAAGGGGACAATACTTATACAATGAGCAGTTCTTC
CDR3: CASSLRGQYLYNEQFF

size: -
V: TRBV11-2
D: TRBD1
J: TRBJ2-6
DNA: TGTGCCAGCAGCCCGCGGACAGGGACGCTAAGGTCTGGGGCCAACGTCCTGACTTTC
CDR3: CASSPRTGTLRSGANVLTF

size: -
V: TRBV5-1
D: TRBD1
J: TRBJ1-1
DNA: TGCGCCAGCACAGCCGAACAGGGGGCCACTGAAGCTTTCTTT
CDR3: CASTAEQGATEAFF

size: -
V: TRBV20-1
D: -
J: TRBJ2-7
DNA: TGCAGTGCCCCGAGACAGGGACTAGAGGGCGAGCAGTACTTC
CDR3: CSAPRQGLEGEQYF

size: few
V: TRBV10-3
D: -
J: TRBJ1-2
DNA: TGTGCCACCAGTGAGGGGAGGGGGGGCCTTTATGGCTACACCTTC
CDR3: CATSEGRGGLYGYTF

size: -
V: TRBV28
D: -
J: TRBJ1-5
DNA: TGTGCCAGCAGTGTAACCGGGAGTTACGGGCAGCCCCACCATTTT
CDR3: CASSVTGSYGQPHHF

size: large
V: TRBV20-1
D: -
J: TRBJ1-1
DNA: TGCAGTGCTCCGACCCCAACACTCGGAGCTTTCTTT
CDR3: CSAPTPTLGAFF

size: -
V: TRBV20-1
D: TRBD1
J: TRBJ2-7
DNA: TGCAGTGCCCCCGGGACAGTTTCTCACGAGCAGTACTTC
CDR3: CSAPGTVSHEQYF

size: -
V: TRBV12-3/TRBV12-4
D: -
J: TRBJ2-7
DNA: TGTGCCAGCAGTTTAGCTGGGGCGGGATTATCCTACGAGCAGTACTTC
CDR3: CASSLAGAGLSYEQYF

size: medium-sized
V: TRBV19
D: -
J: TRBJ2-3
DNA: TGTGCCAGTAGAGCTCGGGGTCGGGCGGAGTCCACAGATACGCAGTATTTT
CDR3: CASRARGRAESTDTQYF

size: few
V: TRBV6-1
D: -
J: TRBJ2-7
DNA: TGTGCCAGCAGCCGCAAGGGGTTCGAGCAGTACTTC
CDR3: CASSRKGFEQYF

size: -
V: TRBV20-1
D: TRBD2
J: TRBJ2-7
DNA: TGCAGTGCTCCCGGTTGGGGTAGCGGGAAATACGAGCAGTACTTC
CDR3: CSAPGWGSGKYEQYF

size: -
V: TRBV4-3
D: -
J: TRBJ2-6
DNA: TGCGCCAGCAGCCAAGATATAGCCTCTGGGGCCAACGTCCTGACTTTC
CDR3: CASSQDIASGANVLTF

size: large
V: TRBV20-1
D: -
J: TRBJ2-7
DNA: TGCAGTGCTAGAGATCCCCAGGGGGGGACCTACGAGCAGTACTTC
CDR3: CSARDPQGGTYEQYF

size: medium-sized
V: TRBV7-2
D: -
J: TRBJ1-1
DNA: TGTGCCAGCAGCTCATACACCGACGTCGCGGCTTTCTTT
CDR3: CASSSYTDVAAFF

size: few
V: TRBV6-1
D: -
J: TRBJ2-3
DNA: TGTGCCAGCAGTCTCTTCACAGATACGCAGTATTTT
CDR3: CASSLFTDTQYF

size: -
V: TRBV6-1
D: -
J: TRBJ2-5
DNA: TGTGCCAGCCCTGACATGGTGCTGAAGACCCAGTACTTC
CDR3: CASPDMVLKTQYF

size: -
V: TRBV20-1
D: -
J: TRBJ1-1
DNA: TGCAGTGCTAGAGTTGGCACAGGTACTGAAGCTTTCTTT
CDR3: CSARVGTGTEAFF